This passage covers 17 T cell receptor beta chains from one sample sequenced in a study of tumor-infiltrating lymphocytes in localized non-small cell lung cancer. The repertoire was sequenced with immunoSEQ multiplex PCR; TCRdb's copy has only in-frame clones and lacks some. The sample consists of about 5,500 clones, about four fifths of them appearing once. Sequenced: lung tumor tissue. The receptors were sampled from a human donor with non-small cell lung cancer.

This chain connects TRBV5-1 to TRBJ1-1; D is possibly TRBD1 (5 bases). The CDR3 totals 14 residues. CDR1 is SGHRS, CDR2 YFSETQ, per germline. With 0 bases removed from V and 3 bases from J, the gap between germline ends came to 9 bases. CDR3 amino acids: CASSLVRDDTEAFF. CDR3 coding DNA: TGCGCCAGCAGCTTGGTCAGGGATGACACTGAAGCTTTCTTT.

V gene TRBV7-3 combines with J gene TRBJ1-1; D not resolved. CDR1 and CDR2 from the germline V gene are SGHTA and FQGTGA. The CDR3 spans 14 residues. V lost 3 bases and J lost 4, with 12 bases in between. CDR3 sequence: CASSLNSVGTEAFF. The CDR3 DNA follows: TGTGCCAGCAGCTTGAATTCGGTTGGCACTGAAGCTTTCTTT.

The chain uses TRBV27 and TRBJ1-3; possibly TRBD1 for D (5 bases). The CDR3 totals 15 residues. Germline V gene data show CDR1 as MNHEY and CDR2 as SMNVEV (reference sequence). V lost 6 bases and J lost 7, with 19 bases in between. This CDR3 reads CASRANPGPRNTIYF. CDR3 bases: TGTGCCAGCAGGGCTAATCCGGGACCAAGGAACACCATATATTTT.

This chain joins TRBV29-1 and TRBJ2-1; D may be TRBD1 or TRBD2 (5 bases each). Trimming shortened V by 5 bases and J by 6 bases, and 17 bases separated the two germline ends. Germline V gene sequence: CDR1 SQVTM, CDR2 ANQGSEA. The CDR3 totals 14 residues. CDR3 DNA sequence: TGCAGCGTTCACCGGGACCCAAACAGCAATGAGCAGTTCTTC. Translation: CSVHRDPNSNEQFF.

The chain couples TRBV6-5 to TRBJ2-7, with 7 bases identical to TRBD1. In germline, CDR1 is MNHEY, CDR2 SVGAGI. CDR3 length: 13 amino acids. Unmatched junction bases numbered 6, after V lost 6 bases and J lost 4 bases. In nucleotides, the CDR3 is TGTGCCAGCAGACACCGGGACAGTTACGAGCAGTACTTC. Protein sequence: CASRHRDSYEQYF.

This clone was observed a handful of times. The chain combines TRBV5-4 with TRBJ2-1; no firm D call. Germline values: CDR1 SGHNT, CDR2 YYREEE (reference sequence). The CDR3 is 14 amino acids. The germline V and J ends were trimmed by 4 bases and 0 bases, with 8 bases remaining between them. The CDR3 region is CASSLESSYNEQFF. The CDR3 nucleotides are TGTGCCAGCAGCCTAGAGAGCTCCTACAATGAGCAGTTCTTC.

This chain uses TRBV4-3 with TRBJ1-4, with D possibly TRBD1 on 5 matching bases. The CDR3 covers 15 residues. The V end lost 1 base, the J end lost 3 bases, and 9 bases lay between the germline ends. Germline V lookup: CDR1 LGHNA, CDR2 YSLEER. The CDR3 region has the DNA TGCGCCAGCAGCCAAGGGGGACGGCCTAATGAAAAACTGTTTTTT. This gives the protein CASSQGGRPNEKLFF.

The chain links TRBV6-1 to TRBJ2-3; TRBD2 aligns across 10 bases. Unmatched junction bases numbered 8, after V lost 1 base and J lost 4 bases. Germline CDR1 reads MNHNS; CDR2 reads SASEGT. This CDR3 comprises 17 residues. The CDR3 region is CASSEGGTSVRADTQYF. The DNA of the CDR3 is TGTGCCAGCAGTGAAGGAGGGACTAGCGTGAGGGCAGATACGCAGTATTTT.

This clone showed up just a few times. This chain uses TRBV11-3 with TRBJ2-3; TRBD1 matches 8 bases. CDR1 is SGHNT, CDR2 YENEEA, per germline. The V and J ends lost 5 bases and 9 bases, in that order; junction bases with no gene match: 7. This CDR3 contains 13 residues. The DNA of the CDR3 is TGTGCCAGCAGCACCCAGGGGGCCTGGACGCAGTATTTT. Protein: CASSTQGAWTQYF.

This rearrangement joins TRBV4-3 to TRBJ2-2; 7 nucleotides align to TRBD1. The CDR3 runs to 15 residues. V was clipped by 1 base and J by 5 bases; unmatched bases: 4. CDR1 LGHNA and CDR2 YSLEER come from the germline V gene. The CDR3 protein is CASSQGQGRTGELFF. The CDR3 DNA is TGCGCCAGCAGCCAAGGACAGGGAAGAACCGGGGAGCTGTTTTTT.

V is TRBV29-1 and J is TRBJ2-5, with D possibly being TRBD2 (7 bases). Trimming cost V 8 bases and J 5 bases, with 15 bases left between them. This CDR3 spans 12 amino acids. From germline, CDR1 is SQVTM and CDR2 ANQGSEA. CDR3 residues: CSFTGGSETQYF. Written as DNA, the CDR3 is TGCAGCTTCACGGGGGGCTCGGAGACCCAGTACTTC.

This clone came up once. The chain couples TRBV11-2 to TRBJ2-1; 10 bases fit TRBD1. V was pared by 5 bases and J by 3 bases, with 10 bases of the junction left unmatched. Looked up from germline, CDR1 is SGHAT and CDR2 is FQNNGV. The CDR3 runs 17 residues. This CDR3 is CASSIQPGQGFYNEQFF. The CDR3 DNA sequence: TGTGCCAGCAGCATCCAGCCGGGACAGGGGTTCTACAATGAGCAGTTCTTC.

The V call is TRBV10-3, the J call TRBJ2-5, with unresolved D. With 0 bases removed from V and 5 bases from J, the gap between germline ends came to 7 bases. The CDR3 is 13 amino acids. The germline V gene encodes CDR1 ENHRY and CDR2 SYGVKD. The CDR3: CAISESASETQYF. The CDR3 DNA follows: TGTGCCATCAGTGAGTCAGCGAGTGAGACCCAGTACTTC.

The V gene is TRBV11-2, the J gene TRBJ2-2, with a tentative D call TRBD1 (6 bases). Trimming removed 5 bases from V and 0 bases from J, with 13 bases in between. The CDR3 runs to 16 residues. CDR1 SGHAT and CDR2 FQNNGV come from the germline V gene. CDR3 residues: CASSPGTFANTGELFF. Here the CDR3 DNA reads TGTGCCAGCAGCCCCGGGACATTCGCGAACACCGGGGAGCTGTTTTTT.

The gene calls are TRBV5-1 and TRBJ2-1; 7 bases map to TRBD1. This CDR3 is 17 amino acids long. J gave up 3 bases and V 0 bases, and 9 bases lay outside the gene matches. Germline lookup yields CDR1 SGHRS and CDR2 YFSETQ. The DNA of the CDR3 is TGCGCCAGCAGCTTGGCCGTACAGGGGCCCTTCTACAATGAGCAGTTCTTC. Its protein product is CASSLAVQGPFYNEQFF.

The V and J genes are TRBV30 and TRBJ1-5; D is possibly TRBD1 (5 bases). The CDR3 spans 14 residues. The V end was cut by 7 bases, the J end by 4 bases, with 17 bases between. Germline V gene data show CDR1 as GTSNPN and CDR2 as SVGIG (reference sequence). The CDR3 nucleotides are TGTGCCTCCTCACTTTCCGGGGGAAATCAGCCCCAGCATTTT. It yields the protein CASSLSGGNQPQHF.

The chain combines TRBV7-9 with TRBJ2-7; unclear D gene. The V and J ends lost 5 bases and 4 bases respectively, with 6 bases between them. This CDR3 region has 11 residues. Germline V gene data show CDR1 as SEHNR and CDR2 as FQNEAQ (reference sequence). CDR3 loop: CASSPEYEQYF. CDR3 DNA: TGTGCCAGCAGCCCCGAGTACGAGCAGTACTTC.